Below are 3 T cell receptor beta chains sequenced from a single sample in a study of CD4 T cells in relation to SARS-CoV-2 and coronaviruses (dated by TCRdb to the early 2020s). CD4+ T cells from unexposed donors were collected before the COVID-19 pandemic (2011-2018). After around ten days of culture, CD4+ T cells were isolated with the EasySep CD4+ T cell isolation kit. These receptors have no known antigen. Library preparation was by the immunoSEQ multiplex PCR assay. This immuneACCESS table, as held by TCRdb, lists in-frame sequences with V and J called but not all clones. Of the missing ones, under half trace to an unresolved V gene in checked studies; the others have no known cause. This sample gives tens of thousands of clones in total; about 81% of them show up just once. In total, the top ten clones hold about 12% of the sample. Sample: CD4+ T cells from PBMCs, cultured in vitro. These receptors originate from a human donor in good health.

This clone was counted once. CDR3 sequence (DNA): TGTGCCAGCAGCTCCGTAGGGGGGGTAGATGAAAAACTGTTTTTT. Protein sequence: CASSSVGGVDEKLFF. The V call is TRBV27, the J call TRBJ1-4; a weak D match, TRBD1 (6 bases). Between the trimmed V and J ends, which lost 6 bases and 6 bases, there was a span of 17 bases. CDR1 is MNHEY and CDR2 is SMNVEV in the germline V gene (reference sequence). This CDR3 comprises 15 residues.

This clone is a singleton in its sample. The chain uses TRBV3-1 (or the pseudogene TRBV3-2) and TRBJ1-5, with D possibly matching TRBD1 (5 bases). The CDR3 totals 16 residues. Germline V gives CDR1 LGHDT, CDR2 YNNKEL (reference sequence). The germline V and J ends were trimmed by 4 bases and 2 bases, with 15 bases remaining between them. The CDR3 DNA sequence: TGTGCCAGCAGCCCCTGGGGCGCTGAGGGCAATCAGCCCCAGCATTTT. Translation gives CASSPWGAEGNQPQHF.

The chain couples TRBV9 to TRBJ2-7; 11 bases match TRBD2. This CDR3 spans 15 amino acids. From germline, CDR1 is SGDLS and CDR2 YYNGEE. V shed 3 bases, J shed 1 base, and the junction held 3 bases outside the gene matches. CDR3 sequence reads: CASSAASGRSYEQYF. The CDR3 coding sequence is TGTGCCAGCAGCGCGGCTAGCGGGAGGTCCTACGAGCAGTACTTC.